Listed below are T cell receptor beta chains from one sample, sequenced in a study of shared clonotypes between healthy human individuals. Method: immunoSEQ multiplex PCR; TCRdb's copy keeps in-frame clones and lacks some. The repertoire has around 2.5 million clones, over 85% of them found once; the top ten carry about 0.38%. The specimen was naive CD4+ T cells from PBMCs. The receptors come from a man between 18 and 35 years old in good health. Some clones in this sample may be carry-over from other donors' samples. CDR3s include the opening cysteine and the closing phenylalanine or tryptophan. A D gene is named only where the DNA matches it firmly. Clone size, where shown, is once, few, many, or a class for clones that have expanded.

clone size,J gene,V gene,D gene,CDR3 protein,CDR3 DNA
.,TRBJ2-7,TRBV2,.,CASSVQGPSEQYF,TGTGCCAGCAGTGTACAGGGTCCCTCCGAGCAGTACTTC
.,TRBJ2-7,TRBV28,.,CASRLDSYEQYF,TGTGCCAGCAGACTGGACAGCTACGAGCAGTACTTC
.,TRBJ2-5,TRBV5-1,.,CASAVGGQETQYF,TGCGCCAGCGCCGTTGGGGGCCAAGAGACCCAGTACTTC
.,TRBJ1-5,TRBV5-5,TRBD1,CASSADRGFGNQPQHF,TGTGCCAGCAGCGCGGACAGGGGGTTCGGGAATCAGCCCCAGCATTTT
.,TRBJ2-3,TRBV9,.,CASSPRLRGTTQYF,TGTGCCAGCAGCCCCCGCCTTAGGGGAACAACGCAGTATTTT
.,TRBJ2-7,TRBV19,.,CASSKRGYEQYF,TGTGCCAGTAGTAAAAGGGGCTACGAGCAGTACTTC
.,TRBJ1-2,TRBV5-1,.,CASTPSGVLGGYTF,TGCGCCAGCACCCCGTCCGGGGTGCTGGGGGGCTACACCTTC
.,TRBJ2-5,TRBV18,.,CASSGLETQYF,TGTGCCAGCTCAGGACTGGAGACCCAGTACTTC
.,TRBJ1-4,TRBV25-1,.,CASSTPTGLNEKLFF,TGTGCCAGCAGTACCCCGACAGGACTGAATGAAAAACTGTTTTTT
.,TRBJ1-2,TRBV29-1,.,CSVDPSQGNYGYTF,TGCAGCGTTGACCCCTCGCAGGGCAACTATGGCTACACCTTC
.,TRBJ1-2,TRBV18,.,CASSPGGTNNYGYTF,TGTGCCAGCTCACCAGGGGGGACAAACAACTATGGCTACACCTTC
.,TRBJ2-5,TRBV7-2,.,CASSPGQGRETQYF,TGTGCCAGCAGCCCGGGGCAGGGACGGGAGACCCAGTACTTC
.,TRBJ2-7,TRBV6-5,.,CASSYSGAGSIYEQYF,TGTGCCAGCAGTTACTCAGGGGCGGGAAGTATCTACGAGCAGTACTTC
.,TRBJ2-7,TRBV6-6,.,CASSVMGPTYEQYF,TGTGCCAGCAGCGTCATGGGGCCCACCTACGAGCAGTACTTC
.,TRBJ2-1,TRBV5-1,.,CASSLAPGLENNEQFF,TGCGCCAGCAGCTTGGCTCCGGGACTGGAGAACAATGAGCAGTTCTTC
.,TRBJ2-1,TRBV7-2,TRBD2,CASSSGLAGDYNEQFF,TGTGCCAGCAGCTCCGGACTAGCGGGAGACTACAATGAGCAGTTCTTC
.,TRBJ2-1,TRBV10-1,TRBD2,CASSESSGTWGLAGGYNEQFF,TGCGCCAGCAGTGAGTCGTCGGGGACCTGGGGACTAGCGGGAGGGTACAATGAGCAGTTCTTC
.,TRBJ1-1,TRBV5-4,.,CASSPTSTRVVNTEAFF,TGTGCCAGCAGCCCGACGTCCACAAGGGTTGTGAACACTGAAGCTTTCTTT
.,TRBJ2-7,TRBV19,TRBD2,CASSTQRTSGSSYEQYF,TGTGCCAGTAGTACACAGCGGACTAGCGGGAGCTCCTACGAGCAGTACTTC
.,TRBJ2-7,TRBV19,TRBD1,CASSPGTEPYYEQYF,TGTGCCAGTAGTCCCGGGACAGAGCCTTACTACGAGCAGTACTTC
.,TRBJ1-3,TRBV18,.,CASSLGAAGNTIYF,TGTGCCAGCTCACTGGGGGCGGCTGGAAACACCATATATTTT
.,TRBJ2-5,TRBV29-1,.,CSVEAVRGKETQYF,TGCAGCGTTGAGGCCGTTCGGGGAAAAGAGACCCAGTACTTC
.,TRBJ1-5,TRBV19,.,CASSWTDNQPQHF,TGTGCCAGTAGTTGGACGGATAATCAGCCCCAGCATTTT
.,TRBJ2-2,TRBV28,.,CASLAGVITGELFF,TGTGCCAGCCTTGCTGGAGTGATCACCGGGGAGCTGTTTTTT
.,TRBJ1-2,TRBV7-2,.,CASSLEGFTSNYGYTF,TGTGCCAGCAGCTTAGAGGGATTCACCTCTAACTATGGCTACACCTTC
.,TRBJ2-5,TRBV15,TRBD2,CATSRMTSGWQETQYF,TGTGCCACCAGCAGAATGACTAGCGGGTGGCAAGAGACCCAGTACTTC
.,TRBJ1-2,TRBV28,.,CASSFRPYGYTF,TGTGCCAGCAGTTTTCGGCCTTATGGCTACACCTTC
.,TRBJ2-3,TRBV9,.,CASSSRTSTDTQYF,TGTGCCAGCAGCTCGCGGACCAGCACAGATACGCAGTATTTT
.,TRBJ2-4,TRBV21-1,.,CASSKGHLRAKNIQYF,TGTGCCAGCAGCAAAGGGCACCTGAGAGCCAAAAACATTCAGTACTTC
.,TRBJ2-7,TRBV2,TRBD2,CASTETSGSVYEQYF,TGTGCCAGCACAGAGACTAGCGGGAGTGTCTACGAGCAGTACTTC
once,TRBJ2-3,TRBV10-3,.,CAIRLGGGTDTQYF,TGTGCCATCAGGCTAGGGGGGGGGACAGATACGCAGTATTTT
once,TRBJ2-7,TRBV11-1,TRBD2,CASSSRAQRDNGEQYF,TGTGCCAGCAGCTCCCGAGCCCAGCGGGATAACGGCGAGCAGTACTTC
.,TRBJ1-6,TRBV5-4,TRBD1,CASSLRTGPNSPLHF,TGTGCCAGCAGCTTGCGGACAGGGCCAAATTCACCCCTCCACTTT
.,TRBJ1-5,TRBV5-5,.,CASSFERAGQPQHF,TGTGCCAGCAGCTTTGAACGGGCAGGGCAGCCCCAGCATTTT
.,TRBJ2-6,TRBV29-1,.,CSVRVSGANVLTF,TGCAGCGTTAGGGTCTCTGGGGCCAACGTCCTGACTTTC
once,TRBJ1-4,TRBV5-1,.,CASSLLRGANEKLFF,TGCGCCAGCAGCTTGTTACGGGGAGCTAATGAAAAACTGTTTTTT
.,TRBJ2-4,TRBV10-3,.,CAISEVLSPSLGNIQYF,TGTGCCATCAGTGAAGTTCTTAGTCCTTCCCTTGGAAACATTCAGTACTTC
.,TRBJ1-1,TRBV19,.,CASSIIGGYTEAFF,TGTGCCAGTAGTATTATCGGGGGATACACTGAAGCTTTCTTT
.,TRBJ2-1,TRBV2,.,CASSELASYNEQFF,TGTGCCAGCAGTGAACTGGCTTCCTACAATGAGCAGTTCTTC
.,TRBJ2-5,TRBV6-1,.,CASRRQLDQGETQYF,TGTGCCAGCAGAAGACAGTTAGACCAGGGAGAGACCCAGTACTTC
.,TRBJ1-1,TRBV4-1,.,CASSQGYASGKTEAFF,TGCGCCAGCAGCCAAGGGTATGCCTCAGGGAAAACTGAAGCTTTCTTT